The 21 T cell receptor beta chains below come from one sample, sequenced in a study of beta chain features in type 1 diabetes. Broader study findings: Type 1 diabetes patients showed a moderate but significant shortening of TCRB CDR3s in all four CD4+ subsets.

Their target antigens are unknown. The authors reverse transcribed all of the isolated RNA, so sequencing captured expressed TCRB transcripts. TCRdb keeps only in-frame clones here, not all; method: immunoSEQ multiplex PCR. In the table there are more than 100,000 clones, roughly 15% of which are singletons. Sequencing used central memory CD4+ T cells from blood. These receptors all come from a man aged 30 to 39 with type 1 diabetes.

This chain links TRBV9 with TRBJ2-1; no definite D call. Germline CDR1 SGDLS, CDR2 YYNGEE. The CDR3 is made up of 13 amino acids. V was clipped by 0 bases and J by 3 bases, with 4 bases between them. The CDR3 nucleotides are TGTGCCAGCAGCGTAGCCCACTACAATGAGCAGTTCTTC. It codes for CASSVAHYNEQFF.

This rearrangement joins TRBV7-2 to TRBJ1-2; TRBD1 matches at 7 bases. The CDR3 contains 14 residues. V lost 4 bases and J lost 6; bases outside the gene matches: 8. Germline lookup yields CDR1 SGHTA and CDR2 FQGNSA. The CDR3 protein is CASSSNQGDHGYTF. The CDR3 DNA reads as TGTGCCAGCAGCTCGAACCAGGGGGACCATGGCTACACCTTC. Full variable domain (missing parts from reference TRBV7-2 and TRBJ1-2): GAGVSQSPSNKVTEKGKDVELRCDPISGHTALYWYRQSLGQGLEFLIYFQGNSAPDKSGLPSDRFSAERTGGSVSTLTIQRTQQEDSAVYLCASSSNQGDHGYTFGSGTRLTVV.

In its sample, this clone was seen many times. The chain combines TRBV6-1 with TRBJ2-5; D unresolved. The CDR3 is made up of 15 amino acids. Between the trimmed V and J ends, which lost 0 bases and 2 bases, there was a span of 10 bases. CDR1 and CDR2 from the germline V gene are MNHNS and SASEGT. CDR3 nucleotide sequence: TGTGCCAGCAGTGAAGCTTGGAGCCAGCAAGAGACCCAGTACTTC. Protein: CASSEAWSQQETQYF.

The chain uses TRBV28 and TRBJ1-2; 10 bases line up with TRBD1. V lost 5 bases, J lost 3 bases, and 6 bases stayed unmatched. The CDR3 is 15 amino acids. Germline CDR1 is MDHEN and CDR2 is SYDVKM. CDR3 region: CASSPTGTGDYGYTF. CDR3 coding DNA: TGTGCCAGCAGTCCCACCGGGACAGGGGACTATGGCTACACCTTC.

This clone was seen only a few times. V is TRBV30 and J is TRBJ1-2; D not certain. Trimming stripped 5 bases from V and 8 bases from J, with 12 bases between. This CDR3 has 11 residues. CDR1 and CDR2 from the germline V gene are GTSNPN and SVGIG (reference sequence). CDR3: CAWVLGGGYTF. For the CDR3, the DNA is TGTGCCTGGGTCCTGGGAGGAGGCTACACCTTC.

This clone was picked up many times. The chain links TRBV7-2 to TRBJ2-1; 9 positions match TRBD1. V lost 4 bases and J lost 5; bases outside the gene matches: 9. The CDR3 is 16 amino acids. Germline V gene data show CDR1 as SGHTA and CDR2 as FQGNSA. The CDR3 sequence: CASSWGGTGFNNEQFF. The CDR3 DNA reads TGTGCCAGCAGCTGGGGAGGGACAGGGTTCAACAATGAGCAGTTCTTC.

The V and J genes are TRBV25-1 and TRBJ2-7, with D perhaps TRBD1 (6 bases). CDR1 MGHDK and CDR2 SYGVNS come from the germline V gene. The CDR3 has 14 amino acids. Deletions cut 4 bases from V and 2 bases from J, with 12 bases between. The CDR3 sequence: CASSAQGNPYEQYF. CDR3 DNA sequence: TGTGCCAGCAGTGCGCAGGGGAATCCCTACGAGCAGTACTTC.

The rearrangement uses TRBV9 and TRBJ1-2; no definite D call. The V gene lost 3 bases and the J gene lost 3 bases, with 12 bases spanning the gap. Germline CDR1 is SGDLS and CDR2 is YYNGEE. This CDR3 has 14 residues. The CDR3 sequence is CASSGGAWDYGYTF. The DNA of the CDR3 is TGTGCCAGCAGCGGCGGTGCGTGGGACTATGGCTACACCTTC.

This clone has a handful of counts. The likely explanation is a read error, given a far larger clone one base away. The CDR3 protein is CASRYAASLADTGELFF. CDR3 nucleotide sequence: TGTGCCAGCAGATACGCGGCGTCATTGGCGGACACCGGGGAGCTGTTTTTT. The rearrangement uses TRBV7-2 and TRBJ2-2; unclear D gene. Per the germline V gene, CDR1 is SGHTA and CDR2 is FQGNSA. The CDR3 covers 17 residues. V dropped 6 bases and J dropped 3 bases, with 20 bases sitting between them.

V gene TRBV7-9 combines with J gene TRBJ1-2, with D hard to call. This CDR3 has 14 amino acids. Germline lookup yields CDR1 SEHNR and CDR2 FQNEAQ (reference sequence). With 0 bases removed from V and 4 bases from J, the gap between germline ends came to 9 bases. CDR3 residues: CASSLASTRYGYTF. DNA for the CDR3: TGTGCCAGCAGCTTAGCCTCCACCCGCTATGGCTACACCTTC.

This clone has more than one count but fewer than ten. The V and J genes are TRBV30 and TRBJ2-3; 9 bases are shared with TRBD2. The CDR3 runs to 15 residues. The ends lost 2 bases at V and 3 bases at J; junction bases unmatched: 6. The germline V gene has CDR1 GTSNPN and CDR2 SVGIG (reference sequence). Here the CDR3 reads CAWSRLAGETDTQYF. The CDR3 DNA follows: TGTGCCTGGAGTCGTTTAGCGGGGGAGACAGATACGCAGTATTTT.

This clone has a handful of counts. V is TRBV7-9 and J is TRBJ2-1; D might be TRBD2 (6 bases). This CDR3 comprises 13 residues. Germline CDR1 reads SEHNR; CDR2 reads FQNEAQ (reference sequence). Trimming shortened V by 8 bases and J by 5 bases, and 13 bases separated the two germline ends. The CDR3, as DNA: TGTGCCAGCGATGTTAGCGGCCACAATGAGCAGTTCTTC. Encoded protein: CASDVSGHNEQFF.

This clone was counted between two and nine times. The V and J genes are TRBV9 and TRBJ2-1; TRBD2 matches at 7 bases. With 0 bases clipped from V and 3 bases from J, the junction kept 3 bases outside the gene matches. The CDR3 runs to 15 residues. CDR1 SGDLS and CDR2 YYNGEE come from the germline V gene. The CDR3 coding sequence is TGTGCCAGCAGCGTAGATGGCGGGGGCTACAATGAGCAGTTCTTC. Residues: CASSVDGGGYNEQFF.

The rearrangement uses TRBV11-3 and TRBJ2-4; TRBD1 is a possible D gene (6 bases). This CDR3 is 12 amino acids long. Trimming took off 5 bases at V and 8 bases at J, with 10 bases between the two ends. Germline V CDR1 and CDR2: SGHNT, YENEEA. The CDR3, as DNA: TGTGCCAGCAGCAAGGACAGAGACATTCAGTACTTC. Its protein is CASSKDRDIQYF.

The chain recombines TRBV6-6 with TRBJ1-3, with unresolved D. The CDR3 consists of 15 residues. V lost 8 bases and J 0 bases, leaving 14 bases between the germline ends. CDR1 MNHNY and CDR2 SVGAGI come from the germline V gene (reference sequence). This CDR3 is CASAGDPVSGNTIYF. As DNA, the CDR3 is TGTGCCAGCGCGGGAGACCCGGTCTCTGGAAACACCATATATTTT.

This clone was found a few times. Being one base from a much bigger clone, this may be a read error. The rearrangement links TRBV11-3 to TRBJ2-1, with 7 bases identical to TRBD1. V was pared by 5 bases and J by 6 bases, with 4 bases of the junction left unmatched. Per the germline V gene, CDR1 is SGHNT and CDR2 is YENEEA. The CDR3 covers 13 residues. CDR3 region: CASSPGTANEQFF. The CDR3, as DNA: TGTGCCAGCAGCCCAGGGACAGCCAATGAGCAGTTCTTC. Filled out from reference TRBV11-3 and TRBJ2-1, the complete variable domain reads EAGVVQSPRYKIIEKKQPVAFWCNPISGHNTLYWYLQNLGQGPELLIRYENEEAVDDSQLPKDRFSAERLKGVDSTLKIQPAELGDSAVYLCASSPGTANEQFFGPGTRLTVL.

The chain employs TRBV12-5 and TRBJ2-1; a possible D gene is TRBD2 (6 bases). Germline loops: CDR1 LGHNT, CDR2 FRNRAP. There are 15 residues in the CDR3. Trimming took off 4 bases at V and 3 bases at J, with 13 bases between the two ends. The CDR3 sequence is CASGSLRRDYNEQFF. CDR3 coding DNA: TGTGCTAGTGGTTCCCTCAGGAGGGACTACAATGAGCAGTTCTTC.

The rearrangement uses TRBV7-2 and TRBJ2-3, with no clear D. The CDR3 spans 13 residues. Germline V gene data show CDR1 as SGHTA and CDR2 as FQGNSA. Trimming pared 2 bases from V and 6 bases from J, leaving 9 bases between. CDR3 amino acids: CASSLREEDTQYF. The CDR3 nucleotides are TGTGCCAGCAGCTTACGAGAGGAGGATACGCAGTATTTT. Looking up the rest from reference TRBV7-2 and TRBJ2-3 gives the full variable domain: GAGVSQSPSNKVTEKGKDVELRCDPISGHTALYWYRQSLGQGLEFLIYFQGNSAPDKSGLPSDRFSAERTGGSVSTLTIQRTQQEDSAVYLCASSLREEDTQYFGPGTRLTVL.

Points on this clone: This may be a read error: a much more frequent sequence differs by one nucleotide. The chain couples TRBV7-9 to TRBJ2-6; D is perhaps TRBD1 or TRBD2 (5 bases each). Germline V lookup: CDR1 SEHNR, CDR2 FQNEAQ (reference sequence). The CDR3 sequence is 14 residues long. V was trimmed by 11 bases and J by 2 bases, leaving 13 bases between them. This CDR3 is CAGERGAGANVLTF. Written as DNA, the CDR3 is TGTGCCGGGGAACGGGGCGCTGGGGCCAACGTCCTGACTTTC.

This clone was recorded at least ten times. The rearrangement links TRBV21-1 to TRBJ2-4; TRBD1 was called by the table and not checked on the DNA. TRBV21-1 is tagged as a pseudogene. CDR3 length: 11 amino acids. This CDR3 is CASSKDDRGNF. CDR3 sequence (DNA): TGTGCCAGCAGCAAAGATGACAGGGGAAACTTC.

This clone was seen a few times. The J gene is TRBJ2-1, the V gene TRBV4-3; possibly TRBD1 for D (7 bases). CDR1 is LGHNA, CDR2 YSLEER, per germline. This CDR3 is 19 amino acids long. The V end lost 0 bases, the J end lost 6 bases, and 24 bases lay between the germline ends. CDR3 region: CASSQDRGLRDREGNEQFF. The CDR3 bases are TGCGCCAGCAGCCAAGATAGGGGACTTCGGGACAGAGAGGGCAATGAGCAGTTCTTC.